The TCR beta chain under discussion was sequenced for a study of blood T cell repertoires in COVID-19. TCRdb keeps only in-frame clones here, not all; method: immunoSEQ multiplex PCR. The sample lists more than 95,000 clones, about 90% occurring once. The V gene lost 6 bases and the J gene lost 3 bases, with 11 bases spanning the gap. The CDR3 is made up of 13 amino acids. The germline V gene encodes CDR1 SGHAT and CDR2 FQDESV (reference sequence). The table lists this clone with a count of one. The specimen sequenced was peripheral blood. This receptor was taken from a human donor in a cohort sampled during active COVID-19. V is TRBV11-1 and J is TRBJ2-5; D gene uncertain. The chain's CDR3 is CASRLGDKETQYF. CDR3 sequence (DNA): TGTGCCAGCAGACTTGGCGACAAAGAGACCCAGTACTTC.